The 8 T cell receptor beta chains in this list originate from one sample, sequenced in a study of beta chain features in type 1 diabetes. The whole isolated RNA underwent reverse transcription, so sequencing captured expressed TCRB transcripts. Here immunoSEQ multiplex PCR was the method, and the copy in TCRdb shows in-frame clones only, minus some. The repertoire consists of about 620,000 clones, with roughly a sixth occurring once and the leading ten covering 0.09% to 0.095%. Material for sequencing was naive CD4+ T cells from blood. The source is a man aged 18 to 30 in good health.

This clone turned up a few times. The chain is built from TRBV7-9 and TRBJ2-2, with 9 bases fitting TRBD2. This CDR3 spans 18 amino acids. CDR1 is SEHNR, CDR2 FQNEAQ, per germline (reference sequence). V was pared by 4 bases and J by 1 base, with 10 bases of the junction left unmatched. The CDR3: CASSSLAGTLLNTGELFF. The CDR3 DNA follows: TGTGCCAGCAGCTCCCTAGCGGGGACCTTATTGAACACCGGGGAGCTGTTTTTT.

This clone was counted between two and nine times. The chain joins TRBV4-3 to TRBJ2-1; D might be TRBD1 (5 bases). CDR3 length equals 16 residues. V lost 1 base, J lost 1 base, and 11 bases lay in between. Germline V lookup: CDR1 LGHNA, CDR2 YSLEER. As DNA, the CDR3 is TGCGCCAGCAGCCAAGGAAGGGGCTATTCCTACAATGAGCAGTTCTTC. Its translation is CASSQGRGYSYNEQFF.

The CDR3 loop reads CASRTGGRYGYTF. The CDR3 DNA is TGTGCCAGCAGGACAGGGGGGCGATATGGCTACACCTTC. The rearrangement joins TRBV28 to TRBJ1-2, with TRBD1 matching over 9 bases. The ends lost 6 bases at V and 5 bases at J; junction bases unmatched: 4. In germline, CDR1 is MDHEN, CDR2 SYDVKM. This CDR3 has 13 amino acids.

This chain links TRBV19 with TRBJ1-5; 8 positions match TRBD1. Germline trimming cut 4 bases from V and 0 bases from J; bases unmatched to any gene: 11. The CDR3 has 18 amino acids. Germline values: CDR1 LNHDA, CDR2 SQIVND (reference sequence). This CDR3 is CASSTSGTGFYSNQPQHF. CDR3 sequence (DNA): TGTGCCAGTAGTACCTCCGGGACAGGTTTTTATAGCAATCAGCCCCAGCATTTT.

This clone was detected a few times. The chain couples TRBV5-4 to TRBJ2-3; D possibly uses TRBD1 or TRBD2 (5 bases each). Between the trimmed V and J ends, which lost 4 bases and 3 bases, there was a span of 9 bases. From germline, CDR1 is SGHNT and CDR2 YYREEE (reference sequence). This CDR3 has 13 residues. CDR3 nucleotide sequence: TGTGCCAGCAGCCGTTGGGGGACAGATACGCAGTATTTT. Its protein product is CASSRWGTDTQYF.

This clone showed up just a few times. The CDR3 here is CASSPDGGVYGYTF. CDR3 in DNA: TGTGCCAGCAGCCCGGATGGGGGCGTCTATGGCTACACCTTC. The chain carries TRBV7-3 and TRBJ1-2; TRBD1 is a possible D gene (6 bases). Germline assignment: CDR1 SGHTA and CDR2 FQGTGA. V was shortened by 5 bases and J by 4 bases, with 14 bases between the two germline ends. The CDR3 contains 14 residues.

There are a few counts of this clone. The CDR3, as DNA: TGCAGCGTTGGTACAACCTCGGCGCAGTATTTT. Its protein is CSVGTTSAQYF. The rearrangement links TRBV29-1 to TRBJ2-3; D uncertain. The germline V and J ends were trimmed by 4 bases and 10 bases, with 12 bases remaining between them. Germline assignment: CDR1 SQVTM and CDR2 ANQGSEA. The CDR3 is 11 amino acids.

The CDR3 coding sequence is TGTGCCAGCAGCGCCCTGATCCCCCAAGAGACCCAGTACTTC. This encodes CASSALIPQETQYF. The chain joins TRBV2 to TRBJ2-5; D remains ambiguous. V was cut by 6 bases and J by 1 base, with 12 bases left in between. CDR1 is SNHLY, CDR2 FYNNEI, per germline. There are 14 residues in the CDR3. Combining the CDR3 with reference TRBV2 and TRBJ2-5 gives the whole variable domain EPEVTQTPSHQVTQMGQEVILRCVPISNHLYFYWYRQILGQKVEFLVSFYNNEISEKSEIFDDQFSVERPDGSNFTLKIRSTKLEDSAMYFCASSALIPQETQYFGPGTRLLVL.